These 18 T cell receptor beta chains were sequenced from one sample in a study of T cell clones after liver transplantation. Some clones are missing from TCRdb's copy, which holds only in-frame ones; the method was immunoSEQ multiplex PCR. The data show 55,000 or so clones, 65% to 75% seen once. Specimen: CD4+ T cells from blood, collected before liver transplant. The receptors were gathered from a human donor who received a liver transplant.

CDR3 sequence (DNA): TGTGCCAGCTCAAATTGGCAGGGGATCAGCTCCTACGAGCAGTACTTC. It is translated as CASSNWQGISSYEQYF. The V and J genes are TRBV18 and TRBJ2-7, with a tentative D call TRBD1 (6 bases). Germline lookup yields CDR1 KGHSH and CDR2 LQKENI. The V gene lost 5 bases and the J gene lost 0 bases, with 17 bases spanning the gap. The CDR3 is 16 residues long.

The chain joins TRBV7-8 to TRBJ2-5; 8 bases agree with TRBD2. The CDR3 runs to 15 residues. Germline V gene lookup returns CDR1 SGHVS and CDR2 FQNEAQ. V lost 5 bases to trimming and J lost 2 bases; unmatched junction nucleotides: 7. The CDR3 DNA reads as TGTGCCAGCAGCCAGGGCGGGACTAGTCAAGAGACCCAGTACTTC. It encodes CASSQGGTSQETQYF. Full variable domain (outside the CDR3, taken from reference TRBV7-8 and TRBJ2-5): GAGVSQSPRYKVAKRGQDVALRCDPISGHVSLFWYQQALGQGPEFLTYFQNEAQLDKSGLPSDRFFAERPEGSVSTLKIQRTQQEDSAVYLCASSQGGTSQETQYFGPGTRLLVL.

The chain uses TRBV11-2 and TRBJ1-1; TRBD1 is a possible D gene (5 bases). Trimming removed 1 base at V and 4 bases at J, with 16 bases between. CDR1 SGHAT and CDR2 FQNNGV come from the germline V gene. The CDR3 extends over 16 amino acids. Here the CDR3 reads CASSLGNLGLITEAFF. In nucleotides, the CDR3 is TGTGCCAGCAGCTTAGGTAATCTGGGGCTAATCACTGAAGCTTTCTTT.

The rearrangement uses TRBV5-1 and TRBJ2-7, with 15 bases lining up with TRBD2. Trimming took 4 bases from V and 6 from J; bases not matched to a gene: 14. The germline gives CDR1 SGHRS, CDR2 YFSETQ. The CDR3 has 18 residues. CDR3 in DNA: TGCGCCAGCAGCCCGACTCCTGGGGGACTAGCGGGGGGTGGCGAGCAGTACTTC. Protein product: CASSPTPGGLAGGGEQYF.

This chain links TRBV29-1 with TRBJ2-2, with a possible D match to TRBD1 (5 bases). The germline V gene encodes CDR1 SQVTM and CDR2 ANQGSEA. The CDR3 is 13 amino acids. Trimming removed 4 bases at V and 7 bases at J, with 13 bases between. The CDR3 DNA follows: TGCAGCGTTGTAACAGGCGGACACGGGGAGCTGTTTTTT. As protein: CSVVTGGHGELFF.

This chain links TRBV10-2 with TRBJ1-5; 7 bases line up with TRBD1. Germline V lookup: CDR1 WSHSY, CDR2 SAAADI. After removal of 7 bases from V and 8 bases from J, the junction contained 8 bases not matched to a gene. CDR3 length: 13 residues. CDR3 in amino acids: CASTAGTAEPQHF. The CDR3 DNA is TGCGCCAGCACCGCCGGGACAGCGGAGCCCCAGCATTTT.

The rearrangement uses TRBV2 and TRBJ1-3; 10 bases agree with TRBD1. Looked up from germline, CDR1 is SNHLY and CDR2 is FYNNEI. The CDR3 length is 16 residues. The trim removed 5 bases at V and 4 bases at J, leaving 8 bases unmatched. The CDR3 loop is CASSRSGQGVGNTIYF. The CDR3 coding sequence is TGTGCCAGCAGTCGTTCTGGACAGGGGGTAGGAAACACCATATATTTT. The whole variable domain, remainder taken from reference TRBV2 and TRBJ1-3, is EPEVTQTPSHQVTQMGQEVILRCVPISNHLYFYWYRQILGQKVEFLVSFYNNEISEKSEIFDDQFSVERPDGSNFTLKIRSTKLEDSAMYFCASSRSGQGVGNTIYFGEGSWLTVV.

In DNA form, the CDR3 reads TGTGCCAGCAGCTTAAACGTCGGACAGGGCCCTCAAGAGACCCAGTACTTC. Its protein product is CASSLNVGQGPQETQYF. The chain has TRBV7-3 and TRBJ2-5, with 8 positions matching TRBD1. The CDR3 has 17 residues. V lost 1 base, J lost 2 bases, and 9 bases stayed unmatched. Germline V gene data show CDR1 as SGHTA and CDR2 as FQGTGA.

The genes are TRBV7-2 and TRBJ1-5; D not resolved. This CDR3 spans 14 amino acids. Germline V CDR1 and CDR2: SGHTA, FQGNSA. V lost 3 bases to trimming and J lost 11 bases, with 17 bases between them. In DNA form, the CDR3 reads TGTGCCAGCAGCTTTGACACCCACGTCTCGGCCCAGCATTTT. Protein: CASSFDTHVSAQHF.

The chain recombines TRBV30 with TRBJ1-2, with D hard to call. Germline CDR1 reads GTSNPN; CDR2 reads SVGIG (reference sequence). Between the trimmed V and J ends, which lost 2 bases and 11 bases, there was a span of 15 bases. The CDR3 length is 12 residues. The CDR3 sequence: CAWSWQSGGYTF. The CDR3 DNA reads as TGTGCCTGGAGTTGGCAGAGCGGAGGGTACACCTTC.

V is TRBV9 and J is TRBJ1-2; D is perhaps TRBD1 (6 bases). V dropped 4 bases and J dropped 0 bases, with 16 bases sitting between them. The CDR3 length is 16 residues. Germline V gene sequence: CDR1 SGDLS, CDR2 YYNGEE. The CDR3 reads CASSPSTGYSNYGYTF. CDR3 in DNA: TGTGCCAGCAGCCCATCGACAGGTTATTCTAACTATGGCTACACCTTC.

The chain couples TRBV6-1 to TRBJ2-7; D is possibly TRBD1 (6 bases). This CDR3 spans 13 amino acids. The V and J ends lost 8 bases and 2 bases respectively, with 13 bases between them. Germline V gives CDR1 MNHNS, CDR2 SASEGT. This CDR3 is CASVRGQTYEQYF. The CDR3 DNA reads TGTGCCAGCGTCCGAGGACAGACCTACGAGCAGTACTTC.

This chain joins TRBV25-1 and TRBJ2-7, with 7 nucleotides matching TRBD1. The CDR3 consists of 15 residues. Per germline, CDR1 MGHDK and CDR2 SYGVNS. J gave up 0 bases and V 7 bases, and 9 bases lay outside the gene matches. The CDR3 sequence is CASTYTGVSSYEQYF. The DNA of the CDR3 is TGTGCCAGCACCTACACAGGGGTCAGCTCCTACGAGCAGTACTTC.

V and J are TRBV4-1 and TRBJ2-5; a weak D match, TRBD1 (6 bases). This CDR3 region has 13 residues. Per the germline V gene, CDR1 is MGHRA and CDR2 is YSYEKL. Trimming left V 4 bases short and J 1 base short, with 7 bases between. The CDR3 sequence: CASSRGPQETQYF. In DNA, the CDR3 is TGCGCCAGCAGCCGGGGGCCCCAAGAGACCCAGTACTTC.

Here the CDR3 reads CASSDTGTGGTDTQYF. In DNA, the CDR3 is TGTGCCAGTAGTGACACCGGGACAGGGGGCACAGATACGCAGTATTTT. The chain carries TRBV19 and TRBJ2-3; 10 nucleotides line up with TRBD1. Unmatched junction bases numbered 6, after V lost 5 bases and J lost 1 base. Germline V gives CDR1 LNHDA, CDR2 SQIVND (reference sequence). The CDR3 consists of 16 residues.

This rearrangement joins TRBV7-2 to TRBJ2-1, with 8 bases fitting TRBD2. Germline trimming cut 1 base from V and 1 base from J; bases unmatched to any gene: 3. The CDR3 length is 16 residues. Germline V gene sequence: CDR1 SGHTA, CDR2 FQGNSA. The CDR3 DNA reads TGTGCCAGCAGCTTAGACGGGGGGGGATCCTACAATGAGCAGTTCTTC. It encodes CASSLDGGGSYNEQFF.

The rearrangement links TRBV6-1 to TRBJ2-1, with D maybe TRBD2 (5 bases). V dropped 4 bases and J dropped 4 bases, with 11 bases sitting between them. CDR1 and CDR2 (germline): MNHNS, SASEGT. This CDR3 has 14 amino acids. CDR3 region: CASSGARAYNEQFF. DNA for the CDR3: TGTGCCAGCAGTGGTGCGAGGGCATACAATGAGCAGTTCTTC.

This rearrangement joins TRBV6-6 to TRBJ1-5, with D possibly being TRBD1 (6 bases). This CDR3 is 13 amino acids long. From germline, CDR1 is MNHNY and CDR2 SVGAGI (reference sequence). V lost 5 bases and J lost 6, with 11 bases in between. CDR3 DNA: TGTGCCAGCAGTCTACAGGGAAGTCAGCCCCAGCATTTT. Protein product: CASSLQGSQPQHF.